These 16 T cell receptor beta chains were all obtained from the same sample, sequenced in a study of T cell responses to AZD1222 COVID-19 vaccine. The table came from immunoSEQ multiplex PCR; TCRdb's copy has only in-frame clones and leaves some out. The profile shows about 140,000 clones, under 95% of them singletons. The source was peripheral blood, collected on day 0 of AZD1222 vaccination. The receptors shown here come from an adult in good health.

This clone was counted a few times. This chain links TRBV5-1 with TRBJ2-2; D not certain. Germline V CDR1 and CDR2: SGHRS, YFSETQ. Trimming pared 4 bases from V and 7 bases from J, leaving 11 bases between. The CDR3 is 13 amino acids. The CDR3 coding sequence is TGCGCCAGCAGCGTACAAGTGGGCGGGGAGCTGTTTTTT. This sequence encodes CASSVQVGGELFF.

V and J are TRBV7-9 and TRBJ1-2; no clear D gene. The CDR3 has 17 residues. Per the germline V gene, CDR1 is SEHNR and CDR2 is FQNEAQ (reference sequence). Trimming removed 5 bases at V and 3 bases at J, with 22 bases between. The CDR3 here is CASSPGLTRAEDYGYTF. CDR3 nucleotide sequence: TGTGCCAGCAGCCCCGGACTGACGAGGGCTGAGGACTATGGCTACACCTTC.

The J gene is TRBJ1-6, the V gene TRBV10-3; TRBD1 is a possible D gene (5 bases). Per the germline V gene, CDR1 is ENHRY and CDR2 is SYGVKD. CDR3 length: 19 amino acids. V was clipped by 6 bases and J by 6 bases, with 27 bases between them. DNA for the CDR3: TGTGCCATCAGCCCCCTAGGGACGCAAGCATTAGATCCTAATTCACCCCTCCACTTT. Amino acids: CAISPLGTQALDPNSPLHF.

The CDR3 sequence: CAWSVRGDTEAFF. DNA for the CDR3: TGTGCCTGGAGTGTGCGGGGTGACACTGAAGCTTTCTTT. The rearrangement joins TRBV30 to TRBJ1-1; D ambiguous. The CDR3 runs to 13 residues. Per germline, CDR1 GTSNPN and CDR2 SVGIG (reference sequence). Trimming cost V 0 bases and J 3 bases, with 8 bases left between them.

The rearrangement uses TRBV23-1 and TRBJ1-4; the D gene is possibly TRBD1 (6 bases). TRBV23-1 carries the ORF label, with uncertain function. The CDR3 sequence is 16 residues long. Trimming took off 0 bases at V and 8 bases at J, with 16 bases between the two ends. The CDR3 protein is CASSQSGCGGAEKLFF. DNA of the CDR3: TGCGCCAGCAGTCAATCAGGTTGCGGGGGCGCGGAAAAACTGTTTTTT.

The chain combines TRBV4-1 with TRBJ1-2, with a tentative D call TRBD1 (5 bases). The V gene's germline CDR1 is MGHRA and CDR2 YSYEKL. The CDR3 is made up of 16 amino acids. Trimming left V 4 bases short and J 4 bases short, with 19 bases between. CDR3: CASSPGLKDTFYGYTF. In nucleotides, the CDR3 is TGCGCCAGCAGCCCAGGCCTTAAGGACACCTTCTATGGCTACACCTTC.

A single count supports this clone. The J gene is TRBJ1-1, the V gene TRBV5-1; no clear D. The CDR3 is made up of 16 amino acids. CDR1 is SGHRS, CDR2 YFSETQ, per germline. Trimming pared 4 bases from V and 5 bases from J, leaving 21 bases between. This CDR3 is CASSPRGPGPGTEAFF. CDR3 coding DNA: TGCGCCAGCAGCCCCAGAGGACCTGGGCCGGGGACTGAAGCTTTCTTT.

The chain is built from TRBV4-1 and TRBJ2-6; a weak D match, TRBD2 (5 bases). Germline V lookup: CDR1 MGHRA, CDR2 YSYEKL. CDR3 size: 16 residues. With 2 bases removed from V and 2 bases from J, the gap between germline ends came to 10 bases. CDR3 sequence: CASSQPVATGANVLTF. The CDR3 nucleotides read TGCGCCAGCAGCCAACCGGTAGCGACTGGGGCCAACGTCCTGACTTTC.

The chain uses TRBV6-5 and TRBJ2-5; D is unclear. There are 12 residues in the CDR3. Trimming took 6 bases from V and 9 from J, leaving 14 bases between them. The germline CDR1 and CDR2 sequences are MNHEY and SVGAGI. CDR3 loop: CASSPRPFPQYF. The CDR3 DNA follows: TGTGCCAGCAGCCCCAGACCGTTCCCCCAGTACTTC.

This clone was seen only once. The V call is TRBV19, the J call TRBJ2-7, with D maybe TRBD2 (5 bases). The V end lost 5 bases, the J end lost 1 base, and 9 bases lay between the germline ends. The CDR3 covers 13 residues. Germline CDR1 and CDR2: LNHDA and SQIVND (reference sequence). CDR3 DNA sequence: TGTGCCAGTAGTGCGGACTGGTCCTACGAGCAGTACTTC. It encodes CASSADWSYEQYF.

The chain joins TRBV19 to TRBJ2-7; D call uncertain. Trimming removed 4 bases at V and 4 bases at J, with 5 bases between. The CDR3 has 11 residues. In germline, CDR1 is LNHDA, CDR2 SQIVND (reference sequence). In DNA, the CDR3 is TGTGCCAGTAGTAGCGCATACGAGCAGTACTTC. As protein: CASSSAYEQYF.

The chain has TRBV5-4 and TRBJ2-7; 12 bases fit TRBD2. Unmatched junction bases numbered 10, after V lost 4 bases and J lost 5 bases. Germline V gives CDR1 SGHNT, CDR2 YYREEE (reference sequence). CDR3 length: 16 residues. The CDR3 reads CASSRQTSGRGDEQYF. DNA of the CDR3: TGTGCCAGCAGCCGGCAGACTAGCGGGAGAGGGGACGAGCAGTACTTC.

In this sample, this clone turned up once. The CDR3 DNA reads as TGCGCCAGCAGCGCAGGGTCCATTGAGCAGTTCTTC. It specifies CASSAGSIEQFF. This chain links TRBV5-1 with TRBJ2-1, with a weak D call TRBD1 (5 bases). Germline V CDR1 and CDR2: SGHRS, YFSETQ. Trimming shortened V by 4 bases and J by 9 bases, and 11 bases separated the two germline ends. The CDR3 spans 12 residues.

This rearrangement joins TRBV9 to TRBJ2-3; TRBD1 matches 12 bases. Germline CDR1 SGDLS, CDR2 YYNGEE. The V gene end was trimmed by 0 bases and the J gene end by 5 bases; junction bases not matched to a gene: 10. This CDR3 has 18 amino acids. CDR3 nucleotides: TGTGCCAGCAGCGTAGAGGAGGGGGGACAGGGGGCAAAAGATACGCAGTATTTT. It yields the protein CASSVEEGGQGAKDTQYF.

This clone appeared a single time. The V call is TRBV12-5, the J call TRBJ2-2; 9 bases align to TRBD2. Germline V gene lookup returns CDR1 LGHNT and CDR2 FRNRAP. V gave up 10 bases and J gave up 2 bases; unmatched junction bases: 5. The CDR3 covers 14 residues. CDR3 in amino acids: CATRGGVNTGELFF. The CDR3 DNA follows: TGTGCTACCCGCGGGGGGGTAAACACCGGGGAGCTGTTTTTT.

The chain joins TRBV9 to TRBJ1-1; maybe TRBD1 (5 bases). Trimming removed 0 bases at V and 3 bases at J, with 12 bases between. Germline-derived CDR1 and CDR2 are SGDLS and YYNGEE. The CDR3 spans 15 residues. CDR3 sequence: CASSVGLRGDTEAFF. CDR3 nucleotide sequence: TGTGCCAGCAGCGTAGGACTTCGGGGGGACACTGAAGCTTTCTTT. The full variable domain, with the rest looked up from reference TRBV9 and TRBJ1-1, is DSGVTQTPKHLITATGQRVTLRCSPRSGDLSVYWYQQSLDQGLQFLIQYYNGEERAKGNILERFSAQQFPDLHSELNLSSLELGDSALYFCASSVGLRGDTEAFFGQGTRLTVV.